This record covers a single T cell receptor (beta chain). No antigen is known for it. The data stem from a study of cytomegalovirus exposure and HLA in healthy donors. The CDR3 is made up of 15 amino acids. V lost 1 base and J lost 6, with 13 bases in between. Germline V gene sequence: CDR1 SGHTA, CDR2 FQGNSA. Overall study findings and caveats: Fewer N-insertions (relative to the 666-donor mean) were reportedly seen in an Asian-associated ancestry cluster in a later analysis.

The PCR was carried out with 60 Vbeta primers and 13 Jbeta primers. In the authors' workflow: A later analysis tallied approximately 87 million unique TCR beta chains, about 11 million of them shared. TCRdb's table, derived via immunoSEQ multiplex PCR, lists solely in-frame clones and lacks some. D and trimming come from the DNA, and the V and J calls and clone size come from that table. The table shows over 20,000 clones, with roughly 68% occurring only once. The gene calls are TRBV7-2 and TRBJ1-5; D is possibly TRBD1 (5 bases). Specimen: PBMCs. This TCR was recovered from a woman in her forties or fifties in good health and CMV-seronegative. The CDR3 protein is CASSLGAGKTQPQHF. DNA for the CDR3: TGTGCCAGCAGCTTAGGCGCAGGGAAGACTCAGCCCCAGCATTTT.